The rows below give T cell receptor beta chains drawn from one sample of a study of blood T cell repertoires in COVID-19. Clones were sequenced by immunoSEQ multiplex PCR, and TCRdb holds only the in-frame ones, with some missing. The sample lists roughly 290,000 clones; about 88% were seen once. Sequencing was carried out using peripheral blood. These receptors came from a woman aged 60-75 years with acute or convalescent COVID-19. Both conserved end residues are part of each CDR3. The D gene is left open where the match is weak. Some rows have no size entry. The others give once, few or many, or a class for an expanded clone.

clone_size d_call j_call v_call cdr3_nt cdr3_aa
. TRBD1 TRBJ1-1 TRBV14 TGTGCCAGCAGCCAAAGACAGGGCGACTTTACTGAAGCTTTCTTT CASSQRQGDFTEAFF
. TRBD1 TRBJ1-3 TRBV7-9 TGTGCCAGCAGCCCGGGACAGGGCGTACACACCATATATTTT CASSPGQGVHTIYF
. . TRBJ1-5 TRBV11-3 TGTGCCAGCAGCTTAGACTTAAATCAGCCCCAGCATTTT CASSLDLNQPQHF
. TRBD1 TRBJ2-7 TRBV27 TGTGCCAGCAAAAAAGGGACAGGGTTATACGAGCAGTACTTC CASKKGTGLYEQYF
. . TRBJ1-4 TRBV7-9 TGTGCCAGCAGCTTAAGAGCGGGGTGGGAAAAACTGTTTTTT CASSLRAGWEKLFF
. TRBD1 TRBJ2-5 TRBV9 TGTGCCAGCAGCGTGGGACAGGGTGGGGAGACCCAGTACTTC CASSVGQGGETQYF
. TRBD1 TRBJ1-5 TRBV7-3 TGTGCCAGCAGCCGACAGGGGAATCAGCCCCAGCATTTT CASSRQGNQPQHF
. TRBD2 TRBJ2-7 TRBV7-3 TGTGCCAGCAGCACGCCATCCGAGGCTAGCGGCCACTACGAGCAGTACTTC CASSTPSEASGHYEQYF
. TRBD2 TRBJ2-1 TRBV7-9 TGTGCCAGCAGCTTACTAGCGGGGGAGTACAATGAGCAGTTCTTC CASSLLAGEYNEQFF
few TRBD1 TRBJ1-5 TRBV2 TGTGCCAGCAGTGAATCAGGGACAGGCATTTTTCCCCAGCATTTT CASSESGTGIFPQHF
. TRBD1 TRBJ1-4 TRBV19 TGTGCCAGTAGGGCCCCCGGGACAGGCTGGAATGAAAAACTGTTTTTT CASRAPGTGWNEKLFF
. TRBD1 TRBJ2-7 TRBV4-2 TGTGCCAGCAGCCAGGGTTGGGGTGGACAGGGGGCCTACGAGCAGTACTTC CASSQGWGGQGAYEQYF
. . TRBJ1-1 TRBV18 TGTGCCAGCTCCCTGAACGCGGGAGGGGGAGCTTTCTTT CASSLNAGGGAFF
once . TRBJ2-3 TRBV3-1/TRBV3-2 TGTGCCAGCAGGAAAGGACTCTCCTCAGATACGCAGTATTTT CASRKGLSSDTQYF
. . TRBJ2-1 TRBV27 TGTGCCAGCAGCCCTGGGGGGGGCTATGAGCAGTTCTTC CASSPGGGYEQFF
. . TRBJ1-1 TRBV7-2 TGTGCCAGCAGCCCGCTTATTGGAGGGAACACTGAAGCTTTCTTT CASSPLIGGNTEAFF
. TRBD1 TRBJ2-2 TRBV7-2 TGTGCCAGCAGCCTCAGGCCGATCAGGGGGCTGGCCGGGGAGCTGTTTTTT CASSLRPIRGLAGELFF
. TRBD1 TRBJ2-5 TRBV9 TGTGCCAGCAGCGTAGACAGGGGGATTAGGGAGACCCAGTACTTC CASSVDRGIRETQYF
. TRBD2 TRBJ2-3 TRBV4-2 TGTGCCAGCAGCGGTAGCGGGGCCTTGGGCACAGATACGCAGTATTTT CASSGSGALGTDTQYF
. . TRBJ2-5 TRBV7-2 TGTGCCAGCAGCTTTTTAGGCCTGGGGGGCCAAGAGACCCAGTACTTC CASSFLGLGGQETQYF
. . TRBJ1-1 TRBV4-1 TGCGCCAGCAGCCGGGGCCGATATATGAACACTGAAGCTTTCTTT CASSRGRYMNTEAFF
. TRBD1 TRBJ2-5 TRBV7-9 TGTGCCAGCAGCTTAGGAGGGACAGGGGTACAAGAGACCCAGTACTTC CASSLGGTGVQETQYF
. . TRBJ2-1 TRBV28 TGTGCCAGCAGTTTGAGGCGGGGCGCCACAGATGAGCAGTTCTTC CASSLRRGATDEQFF
. TRBD2 TRBJ2-1 TRBV15 TGTGCCACCAGCACCCGCACTAAGTGGGGGGGTTTTGATGAGCAGTTCTTC CATSTRTKWGGFDEQFF
. . TRBJ1-2 TRBV27 TGTGCCAGCAGCCAAGCGGGGCTTGGCTACACCTTC CASSQAGLGYTF
. TRBD2 TRBJ2-3 TRBV5-1 TGCGCCAGCAGCTTGGTAGCGGGGGGACAGGTTTCTGCGCAGTATTTT CASSLVAGGQVSAQYF
. TRBD2 TRBJ2-2 TRBV27 TGTGCCAGCAGCCCCCCTAGCGGGAGGGCCTTTATCGGGGAGCTGTTTTTT CASSPPSGRAFIGELFF
. . TRBJ1-1 TRBV6-5 TGTGCCAGCAAGCGCGCCAGGGGTGGGACTGAAGCTTTCTTT CASKRARGGTEAFF
. . TRBJ1-4 TRBV30 TGTGCCTGGAGTGTATGGGGGGGGACAATCCCTGAAAAACTGTTTTTT CAWSVWGGTIPEKLFF
. TRBD2 TRBJ2-5 TRBV7-2 TGTGCCAGCAGCTTGCGACTAGCGGGAGAGCTACAAGAGACCCAGTACTTC CASSLRLAGELQETQYF
. TRBD1 TRBJ2-3 TRBV18 TGTGCCAGCTCACTTCCGGGACAGTACACAGATACGCAGTATTTT CASSLPGQYTDTQYF
. . TRBJ1-1 TRBV7-9 TGTGCCAGCAGCTTAGGTGGGACACTTACACCGAACACTGAAGCTTTCTTT CASSLGGTLTPNTEAFF
. . TRBJ1-1 TRBV6-6 TGTGCCAGCAGTTACTCAGCCGAGAACACTGAAGCTTTCTTT CASSYSAENTEAFF
. . TRBJ1-5 TRBV5-6 TGTGCCAGCAGCTTGCGCCGGGGGGCCGGTCAGCCCCAGCATTTT CASSLRRGAGQPQHF
. . TRBJ1-2 TRBV7-2 TGTGCCAGCAGCTCGACAGGAAACTATGGCTACACCTTC CASSSTGNYGYTF
. . TRBJ2-1 TRBV2 TGTGCCAGCCATCCCGAGGAGGATGAGCAGTTCTTC CASHPEEDEQFF
. TRBD1 TRBJ2-7 TRBV24-1 TGTGCCACCAGTGACCCCGGACAGGCAAACTCCTACGAGCAGTACTTC CATSDPGQANSYEQYF
. . TRBJ1-2 TRBV21-1 TGTGCCAGCAGCGCGCTGACAGGGGGCCTGGGCTATGGCTACACCTTC CASSALTGGLGYGYTF
. . TRBJ2-5 TRBV20-1 TGCAGTGCCACCGGGGAGACCCAGTACTTC CSATGETQYF
. TRBD1 TRBJ2-1 TRBV9 TGTGCCAGCAGCGTAGGGTCACAGGGGAAAGCCTACAATGAGCAGTTCTTC CASSVGSQGKAYNEQFF
. TRBD1 TRBJ2-5 TRBV7-2 TGTGCCAGCAGGGGGACAGACCAAGAGACCCAGTACTTC CASRGTDQETQYF
once . TRBJ1-4 TRBV19 TGTGCCAGTAGTAACCGGGAAGGGGAAAAACTGTTTTTT CASSNREGEKLFF
. . TRBJ1-5 TRBV19 TGTGCCAGTGCGGCGGGGGGGGCGAGCAATCAGCCCCAGCATTTT CASAAGGASNQPQHF
. TRBD2 TRBJ2-1 TRBV28 TGTGCCAGCAGTACCAGCGGGGGGGTCTTCAATGAGCAGTTCTTC CASSTSGGVFNEQFF
. TRBD1 TRBJ1-1 TRBV28 TGTGCCAGCAGCCTTAGGGGACAGGGGATATTTAACACTGAAGCTTTCTTT CASSLRGQGIFNTEAFF
. . TRBJ2-2 TRBV4-3 TGCGCCAGCAGCCTCACGACAGGCTACTCCGGGGAGCTGTTTTTT CASSLTTGYSGELFF
. . TRBJ1-1 TRBV19 TGTGCCAGTAGAAATCCTAGGGGGATGAACACTGAAGCTTTCTTT CASRNPRGMNTEAFF
. . TRBJ1-1 TRBV24-1 TGTGCCACCAGTGAAAATCTTAACACTGAAGCTTTCTTT CATSENLNTEAFF
. TRBD1 TRBJ2-1 TRBV27 TGTGCCAGCAGTCGCCCGGGACAGCAGAATGAGCAGTTCTTC CASSRPGQQNEQFF
. . TRBJ2-5 TRBV6-2/TRBV6-3 TGTGCCAGCAGCAATACACAAGAGACCCAGTACTTC CASSNTQETQYF
. TRBD1 TRBJ2-7 TRBV7-2 TGTGCCAGCAGCTCCGGGACAGGGGCCTCCTACGAGCAGTACTTC CASSSGTGASYEQYF
. . TRBJ2-3 TRBV5-1 TGCGCCAGCAGCCCGGGGTTGGTCACAGATACGCAGTATTTT CASSPGLVTDTQYF
. TRBD1 TRBJ1-1 TRBV15 TGTGCCACCAGCGGACAGGGGATAGACACTGAAGCTTTCTTT CATSGQGIDTEAFF
. TRBD2 TRBJ2-7 TRBV5-4 TGTGCCAGCAGCGGGGGACTAGCGGGAGCCTACGAGCAGTACTTC CASSGGLAGAYEQYF